Listed below are T cell receptor beta chains from one sample, sequenced in a study of chemoradiotherapy in HPV16-positive cancers. Sequencing used immunoSEQ multiplex PCR; TCRdb keeps in-frame clones, though not all of them. The sample lists roughly 39,000 clones, around 80% seen once, with approximately 5.4% in the top ten. Sequenced material: blood, taken from a patient who underwent chemoradiotherapy. The receptor set was obtained from a human donor with HPV-associated anogenital cancer. CDR3s include the opening cysteine and the closing phenylalanine or tryptophan. Each record gives: V gene, J gene, clone size, D gene, CDR3 protein, CDR3 DNA. D genes are given only for firm matches. Rows give clone size only sometimes, using once, few, many, or a class for an expanded clone.

V: TRBV9
J: TRBJ2-7
size: few
D: -
CDR3: CASSVGGDSYEQYF
DNA: TGTGCCAGCAGCGTGGGCGGGGACTCCTACGAGCAGTACTTC

V: TRBV25-1
J: TRBJ1-2
size: -
D: TRBD1
CDR3: CASSGITGVVDGYTF
DNA: TGTGCCAGCAGTGGAATAACAGGGGTAGTCGATGGCTACACCTTC

V: TRBV11-2
J: TRBJ1-4
size: -
D: TRBD1
CDR3: CASSSGQGGVRGEKLFF
DNA: TGTGCCAGCAGCTCCGGACAGGGGGGCGTTCGGGGTGAAAAACTGTTTTTT

V: TRBV7-2
J: TRBJ1-2
size: few
D: TRBD1
CDR3: CASSLDQGGLTF
DNA: TGTGCCAGCAGCTTAGACCAGGGGGGGCTCACCTTC

V: TRBV14
J: TRBJ1-1
size: -
D: -
CDR3: CASSLNTEAFF
DNA: TGTGCCAGCAGCCTTAACACTGAAGCTTTCTTT

V: TRBV7-9
J: TRBJ1-1
size: -
D: -
CDR3: CASSFSSTLNTEAFF
DNA: TGTGCCAGCAGCTTTTCGTCGACGCTGAACACTGAAGCTTTCTTT

V: TRBV6-1
J: TRBJ1-3
size: -
D: TRBD1
CDR3: CASIQGGSGNTIYF
DNA: TGTGCCAGCATCCAGGGGGGGTCTGGAAACACCATATATTTT

V: TRBV27
J: TRBJ1-4
size: -
D: -
CDR3: CASSLSGYGGEKLFF
DNA: TGTGCCAGCAGTTTATCGGGGTATGGAGGGGAAAAACTGTTTTTT

V: TRBV6-5
J: TRBJ1-5
size: -
D: -
CDR3: CASSYVGGQPQHF
DNA: TGTGCCAGCAGTTACGTGGGGGGGCAGCCCCAGCATTTT

V: TRBV18
J: TRBJ1-1
size: -
D: -
CDR3: CASSRQTEAFF
DNA: TGTGCCAGCTCGCGACAGACTGAAGCTTTCTTT

V: TRBV14
J: TRBJ2-7
size: -
D: -
CDR3: CASSQIPGLNYYEQYF
DNA: TGTGCCAGCAGCCAAATCCCGGGCCTCAACTACTACGAGCAGTACTTC

V: TRBV10-3
J: TRBJ1-1
size: -
D: -
CDR3: CAISGQGSSEAFF
DNA: TGTGCCATCAGTGGTCAGGGATCCTCTGAAGCTTTCTTT

V: TRBV14
J: TRBJ1-6
size: -
D: -
CDR3: CASSRQGSSYNSPLHF
DNA: TGTGCCAGCAGCCGTCAGGGTAGCTCCTATAATTCACCCCTCCACTTT

V: TRBV27
J: TRBJ1-6
size: -
D: TRBD1
CDR3: CASSSSGTDDNSPLHF
DNA: TGTGCCAGCAGTTCATCCGGGACAGACGATAATTCACCCCTCCACTTT

V: TRBV19
J: TRBJ2-2
size: -
D: TRBD2
CDR3: CASRRTSGLTGELFF
DNA: TGTGCCAGTAGGAGGACTAGCGGACTCACCGGGGAGCTGTTTTTT

V: TRBV2
J: TRBJ1-1
size: -
D: -
CDR3: CASSDVRGQVGTEAFF
DNA: TGTGCCAGCAGTGATGTCCGGGGCCAGGTTGGAACTGAAGCTTTCTTT

V: TRBV18
J: TRBJ1-2
size: once
D: -
CDR3: CASSPPAGNYGYTF
DNA: TGTGCCAGCTCACCCCCGGCAGGGAACTATGGCTACACCTTC

V: TRBV2
J: TRBJ1-2
size: few
D: TRBD1
CDR3: CASRGQASYGYTF
DNA: TGTGCCTCCCGAGGACAGGCGAGCTATGGCTACACCTTC

V: TRBV18
J: TRBJ1-6
size: -
D: -
CDR3: CASSPVPENSPLHF
DNA: TGTGCCAGCTCACCTGTGCCGGAGAATTCACCCCTCCACTTT

V: TRBV7-2
J: TRBJ1-5
size: -
D: -
CDR3: CASSLDGAGYQPQHF
DNA: TGTGCCAGCAGCTTAGACGGCGCAGGGTATCAGCCCCAGCATTTT

V: TRBV5-1
J: TRBJ2-2
size: few
D: TRBD2
CDR3: CASSLGPGGPGELFF
DNA: TGCGCCAGCAGCTTGGGGCCGGGGGGGCCCGGGGAGCTGTTTTTT

V: TRBV19
J: TRBJ2-7
size: -
D: TRBD2
CDR3: CASSSRTSGRTYEQYF
DNA: TGTGCCAGTAGTTCTAGGACTAGCGGGAGAACCTACGAGCAGTACTTC

V: TRBV7-2
J: TRBJ1-2
size: -
D: TRBD1
CDR3: CASSLEGARGYTF
DNA: TGTGCCAGCAGCTTAGAGGGGGCGCGAGGCTACACCTTC

V: TRBV7-8
J: TRBJ1-2
size: -
D: -
CDR3: CASSGGVRQMDSGYTF
DNA: TGTGCCAGCAGCGGAGGGGTCAGACAGATGGATAGCGGCTACACCTTC

V: TRBV14
J: TRBJ1-1
size: -
D: -
CDR3: CASSYLQGAGTEAFF
DNA: TGTGCCAGCAGCTACTTACAGGGTGCGGGCACTGAAGCTTTCTTT

V: TRBV18
J: TRBJ2-5
size: -
D: -
CDR3: CASSPPGRTGETQYF
DNA: TGTGCCAGCTCACCCCCGGGACGAACAGGGGAGACCCAGTACTTC

V: TRBV6-5
J: TRBJ1-2
size: -
D: -
CDR3: CATWRNYGYTF
DNA: TGTGCCACCTGGCGGAACTATGGCTACACCTTC

V: TRBV30
J: TRBJ1-6
size: -
D: -
CDR3: CAWSGGRLSYNSPLHF
DNA: TGTGCCTGGAGTGGGGGTAGGCTCTCCTATAATTCACCCCTCCACTTT

V: TRBV11-2
J: TRBJ2-7
size: -
D: -
CDR3: CASSLVWGKSAEQYF
DNA: TGTGCCAGCAGCTTAGTTTGGGGGAAGTCGGCCGAGCAGTACTTC

V: TRBV27
J: TRBJ1-6
size: -
D: -
CDR3: CASSSDRYNSPLHF
DNA: TGTGCCAGCAGTTCCGACAGGTACAATTCACCCCTCCACTTT

V: TRBV7-2
J: TRBJ2-6
size: -
D: -
CDR3: CASSLALPSGANVLTF
DNA: TGTGCCAGCAGCTTAGCGCTCCCCTCTGGGGCCAACGTCCTGACTTTC

V: TRBV5-1
J: TRBJ2-2
size: -
D: TRBD2
CDR3: CASSPGGLSTGELFF
DNA: TGCGCCAGCAGCCCGGGGGGGTTAAGTACCGGGGAGCTGTTTTTT

V: TRBV4-3
J: TRBJ1-2
size: -
D: -
CDR3: CASSQAGTGDYGYTF
DNA: TGCGCCAGCAGCCAAGCAGGGACGGGCGACTATGGCTACACCTTC

V: TRBV30
J: TRBJ1-1
size: few
D: -
CDR3: CAWSSPYTEAFF
DNA: TGTGCCTGGAGCAGCCCCTACACTGAAGCTTTCTTT

V: TRBV21-1
J: TRBJ1-1
size: few
D: -
CDR3: CASSKAHRGHTEAFF
DNA: TGTGCCAGCAGCAAAGCCCATCGGGGGCACACTGAAGCTTTCTTT

V: TRBV28
J: TRBJ1-6
size: -
D: -
CDR3: CASSSHTKSPLHF
DNA: TGTGCCAGCAGTTCACACACCAAATCACCCCTCCACTTT

V: TRBV7-2
J: TRBJ2-2
size: -
D: TRBD2
CDR3: CASSLGRPGGPIGELFF
DNA: TGTGCCAGCAGCTTAGGGCGACCGGGGGGGCCAATCGGGGAGCTGTTTTTT

V: TRBV7-2
J: TRBJ2-3
size: -
D: TRBD2
CDR3: CASSSPGLAGGSTDTQYF
DNA: TGTGCCAGCAGCTCCCCGGGACTAGCGGGGGGCAGCACAGATACGCAGTATTTT

V: TRBV5-1
J: TRBJ1-2
size: few
D: -
CDR3: CASSPRSGGGYTF
DNA: TGCGCCAGCAGCCCACGCTCAGGAGGAGGCTACACCTTC

V: TRBV18
J: TRBJ1-4
size: -
D: -
CDR3: CASSRAVNEKLFF
DNA: TGTGCCAGCTCCCGGGCCGTTAATGAAAAACTGTTTTTT

V: TRBV7-8
J: TRBJ1-2
size: -
D: -
CDR3: CASSLAPAGGFGYTF
DNA: TGTGCCAGCAGCTTAGCGCCAGCGGGAGGGTTCGGCTACACCTTC

V: TRBV10-3
J: TRBJ2-6
size: -
D: TRBD1
CDR3: CAISRDRARRAGANVLTF
DNA: TGTGCCATCTCTCGGGACAGAGCGAGAAGAGCTGGGGCCAACGTCCTGACTTTC

V: TRBV29-1
J: TRBJ2-7
size: -
D: TRBD1
CDR3: CSVEVGQGGYEQYF
DNA: TGCAGCGTTGAAGTCGGACAGGGTGGCTACGAGCAGTACTTC

V: TRBV4-1
J: TRBJ1-1
size: -
D: TRBD1
CDR3: CASSHVRGQGAGASEAFF
DNA: TGCGCCAGCAGCCACGTTCGGGGACAGGGGGCCGGAGCCTCTGAAGCTTTCTTT

V: TRBV11-2
J: TRBJ2-7
size: -
D: -
CDR3: CASSDSSYEQYF
DNA: TGTGCCAGCAGTGACAGCTCCTACGAGCAGTACTTC

V: TRBV6-6
J: TRBJ1-1
size: -
D: -
CDR3: CASSPQVTEAFF
DNA: TGTGCCAGCAGCCCGCAGGTCACTGAAGCTTTCTTT

V: TRBV6-1
J: TRBJ1-5
size: -
D: -
CDR3: CASRLGQFSNQPQHF
DNA: TGTGCCAGCAGGCTAGGACAATTCAGCAATCAGCCCCAGCATTTT